This T cell receptor (beta chain) was sequenced in a study of T cell responses to AZD1222 COVID-19 vaccine. Overall study findings and caveats: Most donors were white British and more were female, and clonal diversity was possibly underestimated. Vaccine-associated CD4 TCRs ranged over spike, dominating at 160-218 and 743-854. A reported finding is that nearly half of spike-specific TCRs target unmutated variant regions. Baseline testing showed seropositivity in only a handful of AZD1222 recipients.

As regards this clone: As yet, its antigen is unknown.

V lost 2 bases, J lost 4 bases, and 16 bases lay in between. The germline gives CDR1 SGHNT, CDR2 YYREEE (reference sequence). This CDR3 region has 15 residues. The data were produced by immunoSEQ multiplex PCR, yet TCRdb's version contains in-frame clones alone and is incomplete. The data contain about 190,000 clones, around 94% of them singletons. Material: peripheral blood, obtained 28 days after the second dose of the MenACWY control vaccine. The rearrangement joins TRBV5-4 to TRBJ2-7, with D perhaps being TRBD1 or TRBD2 (6 bases each). The source is an adult who received the MenACWY meningococcal vaccine as a control. CDR3 sequence reads: CASSFGHRGAYEQYF. CDR3 nucleotides: TGTGCCAGCAGCTTTGGGCATAGGGGGGCTTACGAGCAGTACTTC.